These 28 T cell receptor beta chains came from one sample sequenced in a study of cytomegalovirus exposure and HLA in healthy donors. 13 Jbeta primers and 60 Vbeta primers were used for the PCR. The data were produced by immunoSEQ multiplex PCR, yet TCRdb's version contains in-frame clones alone and is incomplete. The sample has approximately 150,000 clones; 55% to 80% are singletons. Sequenced input: PBMCs. Receptors originate from a woman aged 55-69 years in good health and CMV-seropositive.

The chain uses TRBV5-1 and TRBJ2-1, with 8 bases matching TRBD2. V was clipped by 1 base and J by 5 bases; unmatched bases: 8. Germline V gene lookup returns CDR1 SGHRS and CDR2 YFSETQ. The CDR3 spans 16 residues. The CDR3 DNA follows: TGCGCCAGCAGCTTGCTGCCGGGAGGGTTAAACAATGAGCAGTTCTTC. The encoded protein is CASSLLPGGLNNEQFF.

This clone has more than one count but fewer than ten. J is TRBJ2-1 and V is TRBV14; TRBD1 matches 7 bases. Germline CDR1 is SGHDN and CDR2 is FVKESK. The CDR3 runs 14 residues. V lost 2 bases to trimming and J lost 8 bases; unmatched junction nucleotides: 6. The CDR3 sequence is CASSQIQGFDEQFF. The CDR3 DNA sequence: TGTGCCAGCAGCCAAATACAGGGGTTCGATGAGCAGTTCTTC.

This clone has only a few counts. The rearrangement uses TRBV30 and TRBJ1-4, with D hard to call. Trimming took off 5 bases at V and 8 bases at J, with 6 bases between the two ends. This CDR3 region has 10 residues. CDR1 GTSNPN and CDR2 SVGIG come from the germline V gene (reference sequence). DNA for the CDR3: TGTGCCTGGGGAGTCGAAAAACTGTTTTTT. Encoded protein: CAWGVEKLFF.

The V and J genes are TRBV7-6 and TRBJ2-3; D remains unclear. V dropped 1 base and J dropped 0 bases, with 11 bases sitting between them. The CDR3 sequence is 16 residues long. CDR1 is SGHVS and CDR2 is FNYEAQ in the germline V gene. The CDR3 is CASSLGTGPSTDTQYF. CDR3 nucleotide sequence: TGTGCCAGCAGCTTAGGTACGGGTCCTAGCACAGATACGCAGTATTTT.

The gene calls are TRBV5-8 and TRBJ2-5; possibly TRBD2 for D (6 bases). The CDR3 loop spans 13 amino acids. CDR1 is SGHTS and CDR2 is YDEGEE in the germline V gene. Trimming stripped 3 bases from V and 2 bases from J, with 8 bases between. CDR3 sequence: CASSYGGQETQYF. The DNA of the CDR3 is TGTGCCAGCAGCTACGGGGGTCAAGAGACCCAGTACTTC.

V usage is TRBV7-2 and J usage is TRBJ1-5; D gene unclear. In germline, CDR1 is SGHTA, CDR2 FQGNSA. The CDR3 consists of 15 residues. V lost 1 base and J lost 4, with 11 bases in between. CDR3 sequence: CASSLEVGVNQPQHF. CDR3 nucleotides: TGTGCCAGCAGCTTAGAGGTCGGGGTTAATCAGCCCCAGCATTTT. Supplemented by reference TRBV7-2 and TRBJ1-5, the full variable domain reads GAGVSQSPSNKVTEKGKDVELRCDPISGHTALYWYRQSLGQGLEFLIYFQGNSAPDKSGLPSDRFSAERTGGSVSTLTIQRTQQEDSAVYLCASSLEVGVNQPQHFGDGTRLSIL.

The V gene is TRBV28, the J gene TRBJ2-7, with D maybe TRBD2 (6 bases). The V and J ends lost 6 bases and 1 base respectively, with 10 bases between them. The CDR3 is 13 amino acids. CDR1 MDHEN and CDR2 SYDVKM come from the germline V gene. The CDR3 DNA reads TGTGCCAGCAGATTAGCGGATTCCTACGAGCAGTACTTC. This encodes CASRLADSYEQYF. Filled out from reference TRBV28 and TRBJ2-7, the complete variable domain reads DVKVTQSSRYLVKRTGEKVFLECVQDMDHENMFWYRQDPGLGLRLIYFSYDVKMKEKGDIPEGYSVSREKKERFSLILESASTNQTSMYLCASRLADSYEQYFGPGTRLTVT.

The sample holds a few counts of this clone. This chain links TRBV6-5 with TRBJ2-3; D remains unclear. Between the trimmed V and J ends, which lost 6 bases and 0 bases, there was a span of 13 bases. CDR3 length: 15 amino acids. CDR1 is MNHEY and CDR2 is SVGAGI in the germline V gene. CDR3 region: CASRPDGSSTDTQYF. The CDR3 coding sequence is TGTGCCAGCAGACCCGACGGGTCTAGCACAGATACGCAGTATTTT.

The chain couples TRBV9 to TRBJ2-3, with 8 nucleotides matching TRBD1. V gave up 3 bases and J gave up 1 base; unmatched junction bases: 7. Germline V gene sequence: CDR1 SGDLS, CDR2 YYNGEE. The CDR3 is 16 amino acids. The CDR3 region is CASSGRGRRGTDTQYF. CDR3 coding DNA: TGTGCCAGCAGCGGCAGGGGGCGGAGGGGCACAGATACGCAGTATTTT.

This clone was counted between two and nine times. The genes are TRBV7-9 and TRBJ2-5; 8 bases line up with TRBD1. The ends lost 3 bases at V and 1 base at J; junction bases unmatched: 10. This CDR3 spans 17 amino acids. CDR1 and CDR2 from the germline V gene are SEHNR and FQNEAQ (reference sequence). The DNA for the CDR3 is TGTGCCAGCAGCTTCTCCCAGGGGGCGCGGATCCAAGAGACCCAGTACTTC. Its protein product is CASSFSQGARIQETQYF.

The V call is TRBV28, the J call TRBJ1-1; D is possibly TRBD1 (6 bases). The CDR3 totals 15 residues. CDR1 and CDR2 (germline): MDHEN, SYDVKM. V was clipped by 6 bases and J by 3 bases, with 17 bases between them. CDR3 region: CASRAPGQGDTEAFF. The CDR3 coding sequence is TGTGCCAGCAGGGCCCCGGGACAAGGTGACACTGAAGCTTTCTTT.

This clone was seen only a few times. CDR3 coding DNA: TGTGCCAGCAGCTTAGACGGGAGCTCCTACAATGAGCAGTTCTTC. It codes for CASSLDGSSYNEQFF. The rearrangement joins TRBV7-6 to TRBJ2-1, with a possible D match to TRBD2 (6 bases). The CDR3 length is 15 residues. Germline V gene lookup returns CDR1 SGHVS and CDR2 FNYEAQ. V was cut by 1 base and J by 0 bases, with 7 bases left in between.

The table lists this clone with a few counts. The chain carries TRBV5-1 and TRBJ1-6, with TRBD1 matching over 10 bases. This CDR3 is built from 15 residues. V lost 4 bases and J lost 7; bases outside the gene matches: 5. The germline CDR1 and CDR2 sequences are SGHRS and YFSETQ. The CDR3: CASSPGTGANSPLHF. Written as DNA, the CDR3 is TGCGCCAGCAGCCCTGGGACAGGGGCAAATTCACCCCTCCACTTT.

The chain recombines TRBV5-6 with TRBJ2-1; 7 bases align to TRBD2. The CDR3 loop spans 16 amino acids. Trimming cost V 3 bases and J 0 bases; bases outside gene matches: 6. Per the germline V gene, CDR1 is SGHDT and CDR2 is YYEEEE. The CDR3 sequence is CASSSRLAGSYNEQFF. The DNA of the CDR3 is TGTGCCAGCAGCTCCAGACTAGCCGGCTCCTACAATGAGCAGTTCTTC.

V usage is TRBV25-1 and J usage is TRBJ2-7, with unresolved D. Germline CDR1 MGHDK, CDR2 SYGVNS. The CDR3 spans 14 residues. V lost 3 bases to trimming and J lost 6 bases, with 15 bases between them. CDR3 in DNA: TGTGCCAGCAGTGATAACGTCTTAACGGGCGAGCAGTACTTC. Its translation is CASSDNVLTGEQYF.

This clone was observed a few times. The chain employs TRBV7-9 and TRBJ2-1, with D possibly TRBD2 on 5 matching bases. This CDR3 spans 18 amino acids. V was clipped by 1 base and J by 7 bases, with 23 bases between them. Germline V gene lookup returns CDR1 SEHNR and CDR2 FQNEAQ (reference sequence). For the CDR3, the DNA is TGTGCCAGCAGCTTAGAAGACCCCCGGACTCGCTACCTTAATGAGCAGTTCTTC. Translating gives CASSLEDPRTRYLNEQFF.

The chain combines TRBV4-3 with TRBJ2-7; 9 bases map to TRBD1. V was clipped by 3 bases and J by 0 bases; unmatched bases: 6. The CDR3 totals 16 residues. The V gene's germline CDR1 is LGHNA and CDR2 YSLEER. CDR3 in DNA: TGCGCCAGCAGCCAGAATCCGGGACAGGGCTCCTACGAGCAGTACTTC. Translating it yields CASSQNPGQGSYEQYF.

The chain has TRBV9 and TRBJ2-1, with TRBD1 matching 8 bases. After removal of 2 bases from V and 9 bases from J, the junction contained 1 base not matched to a gene. The CDR3 spans 12 residues. The V gene's germline CDR1 is SGDLS and CDR2 YYNGEE. Here the CDR3 reads CASSVDRGEQFF. CDR3 nucleotide sequence: TGTGCCAGCAGCGTCGACAGGGGTGAGCAGTTCTTC.

The chain links TRBV5-8 to TRBJ2-3; 7 bases align to TRBD2. With 4 bases clipped from V and 5 bases from J, the junction kept 7 bases outside the gene matches. The germline gives CDR1 SGHTS, CDR2 YDEGEE. The CDR3 runs 14 residues. The CDR3: CASSLAGAVDTQYF. In DNA, the CDR3 is TGTGCCAGCAGCCTGGCGGGAGCGGTAGATACGCAGTATTTT.

The chain employs TRBV6-4 and TRBJ2-3; a possible D gene is TRBD2 (6 bases). The CDR3 runs to 16 residues. Trimming removed 10 bases from V and 3 bases from J, with 23 bases in between. Germline CDR1 MRHNA, CDR2 SNTAGT. CDR3 nucleotides: TGTGCCACCCAAAGTCTCCCTAGCGAAGGAACAGATACGCAGTATTTT. Translation gives CATQSLPSEGTDTQYF.

The chain recombines TRBV5-1 with TRBJ2-1; 7 bases match TRBD1. The CDR3 runs to 17 residues. The germline V gene has CDR1 SGHRS and CDR2 YFSETQ. V lost 4 bases, J lost 0 bases, and 10 bases stayed unmatched. The CDR3 nucleotides read TGCGCCAGCAGCAAGAGACAGGGTCTGATCTCCTACAATGAGCAGTTCTTC. Amino acids: CASSKRQGLISYNEQFF. Combining the CDR3 with reference TRBV5-1 and TRBJ2-1 gives the whole variable domain KAGVTQTPRYLIKTRGQQVTLSCSPISGHRSVSWYQQTPGQGLQFLFEYFSETQRNKGNFPGRFSGRQFSNSRSEMNVSTLELGDSALYLCASSKRQGLISYNEQFFGPGTRLTVL.

This clone was counted only a few times. This chain connects TRBV5-4 to TRBJ2-3; 7 bases are a match to TRBD2. The CDR3 extends over 16 amino acids. With V trimmed by 1 base and J by 3 bases, 8 bases remained unmatched. Germline assignment: CDR1 SGHNT and CDR2 YYREEE (reference sequence). In DNA form, the CDR3 reads TGTGCCAGCAGCTTGTTGGCGGGAGATCTGACAGATACGCAGTATTTT. The encoded protein is CASSLLAGDLTDTQYF.

The J gene is TRBJ2-1, the V gene TRBV7-9; 9 nucleotides align to TRBD1. Germline V lookup: CDR1 SEHNR, CDR2 FQNEAQ (reference sequence). The CDR3 consists of 15 residues. V was pared by 4 bases and J by 5 bases, with 6 bases of the junction left unmatched. CDR3 in DNA: TGTGCCAGCAGCTCCCCGGGACAGGGAGACAATGAGCAGTTCTTC. Translated: CASSSPGQGDNEQFF.

The V and J genes are TRBV11-1 and TRBJ2-1; D remains unclear. V was trimmed by 1 base and J by 8 bases, leaving 6 bases between them. The CDR3 runs to 12 residues. Germline V gene lookup returns CDR1 SGHAT and CDR2 FQDESV (reference sequence). DNA of the CDR3: TGTGCCAGCAGCTTAGACTTTCATGAGCAGTTCTTC. This sequence encodes CASSLDFHEQFF.

The chain carries TRBV2 and TRBJ2-5; D remains unclear. This CDR3 has 13 amino acids. CDR1 and CDR2 (germline): SNHLY, FYNNEI. Deletions cut 5 bases from V and 3 bases from J, with 10 bases between. CDR3 bases: TGTGCCAGCAGTATTATAGGAGAAGAGACCCAGTACTTC. This codes for CASSIIGEETQYF. Looking up the rest from reference TRBV2 and TRBJ2-5 gives the full variable domain: EPEVTQTPSHQVTQMGQEVILRCVPISNHLYFYWYRQILGQKVEFLVSFYNNEISEKSEIFDDQFSVERPDGSNFTLKIRSTKLEDSAMYFCASSIIGEETQYFGPGTRLLVL.

This chain links TRBV5-4 with TRBJ2-2; 7 bases match TRBD2. CDR3 length equals 16 residues. Unmatched junction bases numbered 9, after V lost 4 bases and J lost 3 bases. Germline V gives CDR1 SGHNT, CDR2 YYREEE (reference sequence). CDR3 sequence reads: CASSAKREAYTGELFF. As DNA, the CDR3 is TGTGCCAGCAGCGCTAAACGGGAGGCCTACACCGGGGAGCTGTTTTTT.

This clone was observed a handful of times. The V call is TRBV28, the J call TRBJ1-5, with TRBD1 as a possible D gene (5 bases). Trimming removed 6 bases at V and 6 bases at J, with 12 bases between. Per germline, CDR1 MDHEN and CDR2 SYDVKM. There are 13 residues in the CDR3. In DNA, the CDR3 is TGTGCCAGCAGATGGACAAATGCTCAGCCCCAGCATTTT. It specifies CASRWTNAQPQHF. Supplemented by reference TRBV28 and TRBJ1-5, the full variable domain reads DVKVTQSSRYLVKRTGEKVFLECVQDMDHENMFWYRQDPGLGLRLIYFSYDVKMKEKGDIPEGYSVSREKKERFSLILESASTNQTSMYLCASRWTNAQPQHFGDGTRLSIL.

CDR3 in DNA: TGTGCCAGCAGTTTCCCCCCGGGAGGCTACACCTTC. Translated: CASSFPPGGYTF. This rearrangement joins TRBV28 to TRBJ1-2; D remains ambiguous. This CDR3 contains 12 residues. The V and J ends lost 3 bases and 8 bases respectively, with 10 bases between them. The germline V gene has CDR1 MDHEN and CDR2 SYDVKM.